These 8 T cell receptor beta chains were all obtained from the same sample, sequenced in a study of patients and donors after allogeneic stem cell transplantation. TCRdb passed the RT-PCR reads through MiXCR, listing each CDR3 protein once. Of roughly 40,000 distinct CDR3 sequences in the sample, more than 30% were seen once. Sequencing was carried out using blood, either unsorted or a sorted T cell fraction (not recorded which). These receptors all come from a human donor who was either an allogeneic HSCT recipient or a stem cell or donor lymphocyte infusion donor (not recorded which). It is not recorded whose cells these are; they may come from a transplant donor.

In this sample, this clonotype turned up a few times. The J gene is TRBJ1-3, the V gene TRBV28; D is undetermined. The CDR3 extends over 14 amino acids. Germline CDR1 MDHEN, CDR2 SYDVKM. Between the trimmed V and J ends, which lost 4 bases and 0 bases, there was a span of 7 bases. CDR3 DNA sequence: TGTGCCAGCAGTTATAAGTTCTCTGGAAACACCATATATTTT. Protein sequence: CASSYKFSGNTIYF.

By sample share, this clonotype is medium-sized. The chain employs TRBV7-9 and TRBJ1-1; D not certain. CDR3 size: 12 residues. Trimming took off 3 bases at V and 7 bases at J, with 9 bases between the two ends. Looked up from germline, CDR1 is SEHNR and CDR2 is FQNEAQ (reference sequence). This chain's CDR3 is CASSFASGEAFF. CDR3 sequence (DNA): TGTGCCAGCAGCTTCGCGTCGGGTGAAGCTTTCTTT. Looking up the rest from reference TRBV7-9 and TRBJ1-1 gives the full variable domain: DTGVSQNPRHKITKRGQNVTFRCDPISEHNRLYWYRQTLGQGPEFLTYFQNEAQLEKSRLLSDRFSAERPKGSFSTLEIQRTEQGDSAMYLCASSFASGEAFFGQGTRLTVV.

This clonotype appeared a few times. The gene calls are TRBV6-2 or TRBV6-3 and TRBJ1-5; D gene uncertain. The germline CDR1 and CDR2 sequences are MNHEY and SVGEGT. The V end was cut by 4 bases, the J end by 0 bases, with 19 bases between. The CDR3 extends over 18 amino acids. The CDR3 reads CASSFDYLTLYSNQPQHF. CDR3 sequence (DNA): TGTGCCAGCAGTTTCGACTATCTAACCTTATATAGCAATCAGCCCCAGCATTTT.

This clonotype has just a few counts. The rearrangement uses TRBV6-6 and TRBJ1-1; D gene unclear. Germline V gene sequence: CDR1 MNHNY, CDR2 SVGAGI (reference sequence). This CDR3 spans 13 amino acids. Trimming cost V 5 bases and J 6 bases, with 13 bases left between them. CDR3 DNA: TGTGCCAGCAGTCGAGGGTTTGCCCCTGAAGCTTTCTTT. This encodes CASSRGFAPEAFF.

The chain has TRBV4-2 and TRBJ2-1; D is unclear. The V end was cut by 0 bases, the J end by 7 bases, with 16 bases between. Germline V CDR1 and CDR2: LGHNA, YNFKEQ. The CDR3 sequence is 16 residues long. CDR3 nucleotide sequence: TGTGCCAGCAGCCAAGATCGCGACGGACCTACGAATGAGCAGTTCTTC. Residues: CASSQDRDGPTNEQFF.

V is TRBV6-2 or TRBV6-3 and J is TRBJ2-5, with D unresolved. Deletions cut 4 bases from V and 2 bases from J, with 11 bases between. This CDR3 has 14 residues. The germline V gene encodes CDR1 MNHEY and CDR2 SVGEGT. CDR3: CASSSRLGQETQYF. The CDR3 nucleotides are TGTGCCAGCAGTTCCCGTCTGGGTCAAGAGACCCAGTACTTC.

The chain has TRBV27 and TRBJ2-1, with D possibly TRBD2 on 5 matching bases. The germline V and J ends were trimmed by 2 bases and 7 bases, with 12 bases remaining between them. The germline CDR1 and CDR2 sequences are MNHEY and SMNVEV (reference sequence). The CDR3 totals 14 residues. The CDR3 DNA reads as TGTGCCAGCAGTTTACAGGTAGCGTGGAATGAGCAGTTCTTC. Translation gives CASSLQVAWNEQFF.

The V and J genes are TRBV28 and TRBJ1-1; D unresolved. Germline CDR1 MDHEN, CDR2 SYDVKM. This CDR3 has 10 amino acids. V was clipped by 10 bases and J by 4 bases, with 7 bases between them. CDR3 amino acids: CATLGTEAFF. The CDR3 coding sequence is TGTGCCACCTTGGGCACTGAAGCTTTCTTT. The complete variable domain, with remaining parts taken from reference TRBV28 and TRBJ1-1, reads DVKVTQSSRYLVKRTGEKVFLECVQDMDHENMFWYRQDPGLGLRLIYFSYDVKMKEKGDIPEGYSVSREKKERFSLILESASTNQTSMYLCATLGTEAFFGQGTRLTVV.